These 25 T cell receptor beta chains share one sample of origin, sequenced in a study of post-analysis software for immune sequencing data. Every TCR beta cDNA library bore unique molecular identifiers. MiXCR, applied by TCRdb to the PCR reads, yields one record per CDR3 protein. The sample consists of 150,000 to 200,000 distinct CDR3 sequences, 36% of them appearing once. The sequences come from blood, collected after autologous hematopoietic stem cell transplantation. These receptor sequences come from a girl under 18 with multiple sclerosis.

Here the CDR3 reads CASSLEVLGGVIVDTQYF. CDR3 coding DNA: TGTGCCAGCAGCCTTGAGGTCCTGGGGGGTGTGATTGTAGATACGCAGTATTTT. The chain links TRBV5-5 to TRBJ2-3; a possible D gene is TRBD2 (6 bases). V was pared by 4 bases and J by 5 bases, with 26 bases between. The CDR3 totals 18 residues. Germline CDR1 and CDR2: SGHKS and YYEKEE (reference sequence).

The CDR3 DNA reads as TGTGCCAGCAGTTACAGGGGGGAGGAGACCCAGTACTTC. Protein: CASSYRGEETQYF. The gene calls are TRBV12-3 or TRBV12-4 and TRBJ2-4; 8 bases align to TRBD1. The J call may be wrong; the DNA end is better matched by TRBJ2-5. The CDR3 is made up of 13 amino acids.

The genes are TRBV6-2 or TRBV6-3 and TRBJ2-2, with unresolved D. The CDR3 spans 14 residues. The germline V gene encodes CDR1 MNHEY and CDR2 SVGEGT. V lost 1 base and J lost 6, with 9 bases in between. In nucleotides, the CDR3 is TGTGCCAGCAGTTACTACCCCCTATCCGGGGAGCTGTTTTTT. It translates to CASSYYPLSGELFF.

The gene calls are TRBV7-2 and TRBJ2-3; possibly TRBD2 for D (5 bases). The CDR3 totals 15 residues. The ends were cut back, 5 bases at V and 0 bases at J, with 12 bases in the middle. Germline CDR1 reads SGHTA; CDR2 reads FQGNSA. In DNA form, the CDR3 reads TGTGCCAGCAGCCCCGTGAGGGAGAGCACAGATACGCAGTATTTT. Protein sequence: CASSPVRESTDTQYF.

This clonotype came up a few times. This rearrangement joins TRBV29-1 to TRBJ2-1, with 10 positions matching TRBD2. This CDR3 contains 18 residues. Per germline, CDR1 SQVTM and CDR2 ANQGSEA. V trimming: 0 bases; J trimming: 9 bases; junction bases outside the gene matches: 17. The CDR3 here is CSVEDPFGIAGGRGEQFF. CDR3 sequence (DNA): TGCAGCGTTGAAGATCCTTTCGGGATAGCGGGAGGTAGGGGTGAGCAGTTCTTC.

In DNA, the CDR3 is TGTGCCATCAGTGAGTCGGCAGGGCTTAACACTGAAGCTTTCTTT. Translating it yields CAISESAGLNTEAFF. The V gene is TRBV10-3, the J gene TRBJ1-1, with a possible D match to TRBD1 (5 bases). V lost 0 bases and J 2 bases, leaving 10 bases between the germline ends. The CDR3 spans 15 residues. The germline CDR1 and CDR2 sequences are ENHRY and SYGVKD.

This clonotype was counted between two and nine times. The gene calls are TRBV6-5 and TRBJ1-2; tentative D call: TRBD1 (6 bases). This CDR3 is built from 13 residues. The V gene's germline CDR1 is MNHEY and CDR2 SVGAGI. Trimming took off 4 bases at V and 2 bases at J, with 8 bases between the two ends. DNA for the CDR3: TGTGCCAGCAGTTCCCAGGGGAACTATGGCTACACCTTC. Its protein product is CASSSQGNYGYTF.

This clonotype was seen only once. The chain employs TRBV20-1 and TRBJ2-1; D is perhaps TRBD2 (6 bases). The closer fit of TRBJ2-7 to the DNA end suggests the J call may be wrong. The CDR3 consists of 16 residues. Germline CDR1 reads DFQATT; CDR2 reads SNEGSKA (reference sequence). CDR3 coding DNA: TGCAGTGCCCAAAAGGCCTGGGAGGCAGTAAGTTACGAGCAGTACTTC. Amino acid sequence: CSAQKAWEAVSYEQYF.

The chain couples TRBV5-1 to TRBJ2-5, with a weak D call TRBD1 (7 bases). The CDR3 has 16 residues. Trimming removed 4 bases at V and 2 bases at J, with 18 bases between. CDR1 SGHRS and CDR2 YFSETQ come from the germline V gene. CDR3 nucleotide sequence: TGCGCCAGCAGCCCGGAAGGCAGGGGGAGGCAAGAGACCCAGTACTTC. It translates to CASSPEGRGRQETQYF.

This clonotype was detected only a few times. The rearrangement uses TRBV20-1 and TRBJ2-3, with D unresolved. The CDR3 is made up of 15 amino acids. The germline V and J ends were trimmed by 5 bases and 0 bases, with 15 bases remaining between them. CDR1 is DFQATT and CDR2 is SNEGSKA in the germline V gene (reference sequence). In DNA form, the CDR3 reads TGCAGTGCTCACCGACACGAAGCTAGCACAGATACGCAGTATTTT. Its translation: CSAHRHEASTDTQYF.

The chain links TRBV5-1 to TRBJ1-2; D may be TRBD1 (5 bases). Germline V CDR1 and CDR2: SGHRS, YFSETQ. V lost 4 bases and J lost 4, with 14 bases in between. The CDR3 covers 14 residues. CDR3 in DNA: TGCGCCAGCAGCGACGGGGCCGGGGGCTATGGCTACACCTTC. Translated: CASSDGAGGYGYTF.

The DNA of the CDR3 is TGCGCCAGCAGCTCTATGATCCTGCGGCGGGGACGGCGGCCCTATGGCTACACCTTC. Its translation is CASSSMILRRGRRPYGYTF. J is TRBJ1-2 and V is TRBV5-1, with TRBD1 as a possible D gene (5 bases). Germline-derived CDR1 and CDR2 are SGHRS and YFSETQ. The CDR3 consists of 19 residues. Trimming pared 3 bases from V and 4 bases from J, leaving 28 bases between.

The table lists this clonotype with many counts. J is TRBJ2-3 and V is TRBV12-3 or TRBV12-4, with D hard to call. Trimming left V 3 bases short and J 0 bases short, with 4 bases between. The CDR3 runs to 13 residues. This CDR3 reads CASSFGSTDTQYF. CDR3 nucleotide sequence: TGTGCCAGCAGTTTCGGGAGCACAGATACGCAGTATTTT.

The rearrangement uses TRBV20-1 and TRBJ2-5; weak D call: TRBD2 (6 bases). CDR1 DFQATT and CDR2 SNEGSKA come from the germline V gene (reference sequence). The CDR3 consists of 12 residues. With 4 bases removed from V and 11 bases from J, the gap between germline ends came to 17 bases. The CDR3 spells CSAKGTAQGQYF. The CDR3 nucleotides read TGCAGTGCTAAGGGGACTGCCCAAGGGCAGTACTTC.

The rearrangement links TRBV2 to TRBJ2-7; 7 bases align to TRBD2. Per germline, CDR1 SNHLY and CDR2 FYNNEI. J lost 3 bases, V lost 0 bases, and 14 bases had no gene match. This CDR3 is built from 18 residues. CDR3 residues: CASSEAPGWMRENYEQYF. As DNA, the CDR3 is TGTGCCAGCAGTGAAGCTCCCGGCTGGATGCGGGAGAACTACGAGCAGTACTTC.

The chain couples TRBV4-1 to TRBJ2-7; TRBD1 agrees at 8 bases. V gave up 4 bases and J gave up 5 bases; unmatched junction bases: 4. CDR3 length: 13 amino acids. In germline, CDR1 is MGHRA, CDR2 YSYEKL. CDR3 in amino acids: CASSLSQGDEQYF. In DNA, the CDR3 is TGCGCCAGCAGCCTCTCACAGGGGGACGAGCAGTACTTC.

This sequence joins TRBV20-1 and TRBJ1-2, with no clear D. V dropped 3 bases and J dropped 4 bases, with 12 bases sitting between them. Germline V CDR1 and CDR2: DFQATT, SNEGSKA (reference sequence). CDR3 length: 13 residues. CDR3: CSASLGLRYGYTF. The CDR3 DNA reads as TGCAGTGCTAGCCTAGGGCTCCGCTATGGCTACACCTTC.

This rearrangement joins TRBV28 to TRBJ2-6; D may be TRBD2 (5 bases). The CDR3 runs 17 residues. V was pared by 6 bases and J by 0 bases, with 15 bases between. CDR1 is MDHEN, CDR2 SYDVKM, per germline. The DNA for the CDR3 is TGTGCCAGCAGATCCCGGGGTGGTAGCTCTGGGGCCAACGTCCTGACTTTC. It translates to CASRSRGGSSGANVLTF.

This clonotype was counted between two and nine times. The gene calls are TRBV20-1 and TRBJ1-2; 9 nucleotides agree with TRBD1. This CDR3 is 15 amino acids long. Germline CDR1 is DFQATT and CDR2 is SNEGSKA (reference sequence). V was pared by 3 bases and J by 3 bases, with 8 bases of the junction left unmatched. DNA of the CDR3: TGCAGTGCTAGGCTCCGTAGGACAGGGGACTATGGCTACACCTTC. This encodes CSARLRRTGDYGYTF.

There are many counts of this clonotype. The chain employs TRBV4-2 and TRBJ1-5; TRBD1 is a possible D gene (5 bases). Trimming took off 0 bases at V and 1 base at J, with 7 bases between the two ends. The CDR3 is made up of 15 amino acids. Looked up from germline, CDR1 is LGHNA and CDR2 is YNFKEQ. In DNA form, the CDR3 reads TGTGCCAGCAGCCAAGATTGGGGCAGCAATCAGCCCCAGCATTTT. Its protein is CASSQDWGSNQPQHF.

This clonotype was seen a single time. The chain uses TRBV7-8 and TRBJ2-7; D possibly matches TRBD1 or TRBD2 (5 bases each). The V end lost 2 bases, the J end lost 5 bases, and 22 bases lay between the germline ends. The germline CDR1 and CDR2 sequences are SGHVS and FQNEAQ. CDR3 length equals 17 residues. CDR3 amino acids: CASSLIRSLVRGHEQYF. The CDR3 DNA follows: TGTGCCAGCAGCTTAATTCGGAGCTTAGTACGGGGCCACGAGCAGTACTTC.

The table lists this clonotype with a few counts. The rearrangement joins TRBV12-3 or TRBV12-4 to TRBJ2-1; the D is unclear. CDR3 length: 11 amino acids. Trimming took 11 bases from V and 5 from J, leaving 10 bases between them. The CDR3 spells CAAVRDNEQFF. The DNA of the CDR3 is TGTGCCGCAGTTAGGGACAATGAGCAGTTCTTC.

This chain uses TRBV5-6 with TRBJ2-7; 9 nucleotides match TRBD1. Germline V gene data show CDR1 as SGHDT and CDR2 as YYEEEE. This CDR3 is built from 14 residues. The V gene end was trimmed by 2 bases and the J gene end by 7 bases; junction bases not matched to a gene: 7. The CDR3 DNA reads as TGTGCCAGCAGCTTCGGGACAGGGAATGGAGAGCAGTACTTC. Its protein is CASSFGTGNGEQYF. The full variable domain, completed using reference TRBV5-6 and TRBJ2-7, is DAGVTQSPTHLIKTRGQQVTLRCSPKSGHDTVSWYQQALGQGPQFIFQYYEEEERQRGNFPDRFSGHQFPNYSSELNVNALLLGDSALYLCASSFGTGNGEQYFGPGTRLTVT.

The table lists this clonotype with a few counts. The rearrangement joins TRBV7-9 to TRBJ2-7; 10 bases align to TRBD2. Trimming removed 5 bases from V and 2 bases from J; junction bases left unmatched: 6. Per the germline V gene, CDR1 is SEHNR and CDR2 is FQNEAQ (reference sequence). The CDR3 sequence is 15 residues long. The CDR3 coding sequence is TGTGCCAGCAGCCCGGGACTAGCGAGACCCTACGAGCAGTACTTC. Protein: CASSPGLARPYEQYF.

Details on this clonotype: An end of the junction differs from the germline gene, which may be a read error. The V and J genes are TRBV27 and TRBJ2-5; no firm D call. The CDR3 length is 14 residues. Germline V lookup: CDR1 MNHEY, CDR2 SMNVEV (reference sequence). CDR3 nucleotides: TGTGCCAGCAGTGTATCCTACCCCAAGGAGACCCAGTACTTC. Protein product: CASSVSYPKETQYF.